Listed below are T cell receptor beta chains from one sample, sequenced in a study of spatial heterogeneity in lung cancer. TCRdb re-called the 5' RACE reads with MiXCR, one entry per CDR3 protein. The repertoire consists of 16,000 or so distinct CDR3 sequences, with 5% to 7% occurring once and the leading ten covering 10%. The source material was lung tumor tissue, sampled at surgery. The receptors were sampled from a female donor with early-stage non-small cell lung cancer. The CDR3 runs from the conserved cysteine through the conserved F or W. A D gene is named only where the DNA matches it firmly. Not all rows give a size; the values are once, few, many and, for expanded clones, a class.

>TRBJ2-7|15|TRBV13|NA|many
TGTGCCAGCAGCTTGACACGGGGTCTGGTTGGCGAGCAGTACTTC
CASSLTRGLVGEQYF
>TRBJ2-3|20|TRBV19|TRBD2|medium-sized
TGTGCCAGTAGTTTTACCGGGACAGCAAGACTAGCGGTTATCCGGGATACGCAGTATTTT
CASSFTGTARLAVIRDTQYF
>TRBJ2-7|14|TRBV7-2|NA|many
TGTGCCAGCAGCCCCCGGGGAGGAATTTACGAGCAGTACTTC
CASSPRGGIYEQYF
>TRBJ2-3|16|TRBV5-5|TRBD2|few
TGTGCCAGCAGCGTTGGACTAGCGGAAAGCACAGATACGCAGTATTTT
CASSVGLAESTDTQYF
>TRBJ1-3|14|TRBV20-1|NA|many
TGCAGTGCTAATAATGCAGGCTCTGGAAACACCATATATTTT
CSANNAGSGNTIYF
>TRBJ1-3|14|TRBV12-3/TRBV12-4|TRBD1|medium-sized
TGTGCCAGCAGCCGGACAGGGTTTGGAAACACCATATATTTT
CASSRTGFGNTIYF
>TRBJ2-7|16|TRBV11-2|TRBD2|many
TGTGCCAGCAGCTTAGGGACTAGCCGCCCCAACTACGAGCAGTACTTC
CASSLGTSRPNYEQYF
>TRBJ2-2|12|TRBV11-2|NA|medium-sized
TGTGCCAGCAGCCTAGGGCCCGGGGAGCTGTTTTTT
CASSLGPGELFF
>TRBJ1-1|12|TRBV30|NA|many
TGTGCCTGGAGTGTGTCCGGAATTGAAGCTTTCTTT
CAWSVSGIEAFF
>TRBJ2-1|15|TRBV20-1|NA|many
TGCAGTGCTAACCCGACCGGTAGGATAGGTAATGAGCAGTTCTTC
CSANPTGRIGNEQFF
>TRBJ2-6|17|TRBV7-9|TRBD1|many
TGTGCCAGCAGCCACGGGACAGGGCCTGTTGGGGCCAACGTCCTGACTTTC
CASSHGTGPVGANVLTF
>TRBJ2-1|16|TRBV15|NA|many
TGTGCCACCAGCAGCCGGGGAGCTTCTTACGACAATGAGCAGTTCTTC
CATSSRGASYDNEQFF
>TRBJ1-2|14|TRBV13|TRBD1|medium-sized
TGTGCCAGCAGCTCATTTGGGACAGACTATGGCTACACCTTC
CASSSFGTDYGYTF
>TRBJ1-2|16|TRBV6-6|NA|many
TGTGCCAGCTGGGGAAAGAGATATGAACTTGTCTATGGCTACACCTTC
CASWGKRYELVYGYTF
>TRBJ2-5|15|TRBV5-1|NA|few
TGCGCCAGCAGCCCGCAGGGGGGCCCCCAAGAGACCCAGTACTTC
CASSPQGGPQETQYF
>TRBJ2-7|15|TRBV6-1|NA|many
TGTGCCAGCAGTGCTAGATCGGACGGTGCCTACGAGCAGTACTTC
CASSARSDGAYEQYF
>TRBJ2-3|15|TRBV3-1|TRBD2|many
TGTGCCAGCAGCCGGCTCGGGAGGTGGACAGATACGCAGTATTTT
CASSRLGRWTDTQYF
>TRBJ2-3|15|TRBV15|NA|many
TGTGCCACCAGCCCGGACACTTACAGCACAGATACGCAGTATTTT
CATSPDTYSTDTQYF
>TRBJ2-1|15|TRBV6-5|TRBD2|many
TGTGCCAGCAGTTACTCAAGGCGGGAGTACAATGAGCAGTTCTTC
CASSYSRREYNEQFF
>TRBJ2-1|16|TRBV20-1|TRBD2|NA
TGCAGTGCTAGGGGACTAGCGGGAGGGTCCTACAATGAGCAGTTCTTC
CSARGLAGGSYNEQFF
>TRBJ2-2|15|TRBV5-5|NA|many
TGTGCCAGCAGCTTGACAGGGACGAACACCGGGGAGCTGTTTTTT
CASSLTGTNTGELFF
>TRBJ2-7|14|TRBV14|NA|NA
TGTGCCAGCAGCCAAGGGTGGGCCGAGGACGAGCAGTACTTC
CASSQGWAEDEQYF
>TRBJ1-2|14|TRBV20-1|TRBD1|many
TGCAGTGCTCTCACAGGGGCCTTAAACTATGGCTACACCTTC
CSALTGALNYGYTF
>TRBJ2-4|15|TRBV11-2|TRBD1|few
TGTGCCAGCAGCCTAAGGACAGGGGTTAAAAACATTCAGTACTTC
CASSLRTGVKNIQYF
>TRBJ2-1|15|TRBV5-1|NA|medium-sized
TGCGCCAGCAGCTTGTTAGATTTCTCCTACAATGAGCAGTTCTTC
CASSLLDFSYNEQFF
>TRBJ2-3|16|TRBV2|TRBD2|many
TGTGCCAGCACCGCCGGGACTAGCGGTTCGGCAGATACGCAGTATTTT
CASTAGTSGSADTQYF
>TRBJ2-5|14|TRBV6-5|NA|many
TGTGCCAGCAGTTACTCTGGAGACGTAAAGACCCAGTACTTC
CASSYSGDVKTQYF
>TRBJ2-5|13|TRBV5-1|NA|NA
TGCGCCAGCAGCTTGTGGCTTCAAGAGACCCAGTACTTC
CASSLWLQETQYF
>TRBJ2-1|13|TRBV11-3|NA|NA
TGTGCCAGCAGCTCCGTACAAGGCGGTGAGCAGTTCTTC
CASSSVQGGEQFF
>TRBJ2-3|17|TRBV7-2|NA|few
TGTGCCAGCAGCCTGCTTTCTGGTATGGGAATCACAGATACGCAGTATTTT
CASSLLSGMGITDTQYF
>TRBJ1-5|13|TRBV19|NA|many
TGTGCCATTGGGGGTGCAGGAAATCAGCCCCAGCATTTT
CAIGGAGNQPQHF
>TRBJ1-1|15|TRBV2|NA|few
TGTGCCAGCAGTGTTGGGGGGGCCATGAACACTGAAGCTTTCTTT
CASSVGGAMNTEAFF
>TRBJ2-7|14|TRBV9|TRBD1|many
TGTGCCAGCAGCGGAGGACAGGGAAGCTACGAGCAGTACTTC
CASSGGQGSYEQYF
>TRBJ2-3|16|TRBV25-1|TRBD1|NA
TGTGCCAGCAGTGATGTGACAGGGAAGGTGGTAGATACGCAGTATTTT
CASSDVTGKVVDTQYF
>TRBJ1-2|14|TRBV28|TRBD1|many
TGTGCCAGCAGGACAGGGGGCAGGAACTATGGCTACACCTTC
CASRTGGRNYGYTF
>TRBJ2-3|14|TRBV5-1|NA|few
TGCGCCAGCAGCGTCGACAGCACCGCAGATACGCAGTATTTT
CASSVDSTADTQYF
>TRBJ2-3|17|TRBV27|TRBD2|medium-sized
TGTGCCAGCAGTCTCTCGCGGGAGGCCCCTAGCACAGATACGCAGTATTTT
CASSLSREAPSTDTQYF
>TRBJ1-5|16|TRBV27|TRBD1|many
TGTGCCAGCAGTTCCCTCTTGACAGGGCGCAATCAGCCCCAGCATTTT
CASSSLLTGRNQPQHF
>TRBJ1-5|12|TRBV7-9|NA|medium-sized
TGTGCCAGCAGCTTAGGGCGCCAGCCCCAGCATTTT
CASSLGRQPQHF
>TRBJ1-6|14|TRBV18|NA|few
TGTGCCAGCTCACCCGGGACCTATAATTCACCCCTCCACTTT
CASSPGTYNSPLHF
>TRBJ2-6|16|TRBV5-6|NA|many
TGTGCCAGCAGCCGCCGAGGAGCTCCTGGGGCCAACGTCCTGACTTTC
CASSRRGAPGANVLTF
>TRBJ1-1|14|TRBV30|NA|many
TGTGCCTGGAGTGTACCGGGGCTGAACACTGAAGCTTTCTTT
CAWSVPGLNTEAFF
>TRBJ2-5|15|TRBV6-5|NA|many
TGTGCCAGCAGTTACTCGGACAGCTTCCAAGAGACCCAGTACTTC
CASSYSDSFQETQYF
>TRBJ2-3|16|TRBV7-2|TRBD2|many
TGTGCCAGCAGCCCACGGCGCGGGAGCATCGCAGATACGCAGTATTTT
CASSPRRGSIADTQYF
>TRBJ1-3|11|TRBV6-1|NA|many
TGTGCCAGCAGTGAAGACGTTAACGGGCATTTT
CASSEDVNGHF
>TRBJ2-7|12|TRBV18|TRBD1|many
TGTGCCAGCTCAGTCACCAGGGACAGGCCGTACTTC
CASSVTRDRPYF
>TRBJ2-5|11|TRBV19|TRBD2|many
TGTGCCAGCCGGGGGGGAGAGACCCAGTACTTC
CASRGGETQYF
>TRBJ2-1|17|TRBV10-3|TRBD2|medium-sized
TGTGCCATCAGTGAGTCCAGTCGGCTAGCGGGACACAATGAGCAGTTCTTC
CAISESSRLAGHNEQFF
>TRBJ2-7|15|TRBV28|TRBD1|many
TGTGCCAGCAGTATCCCAGGGACAGGGGTCTACGAGCAGTACTTC
CASSIPGTGVYEQYF
>TRBJ2-4|12|TRBV7-6|NA|many
TGTGCCAGCAGCTCAGACGGGGGCATTCAGTACTTC
CASSSDGGIQYF
>TRBJ2-2|14|TRBV9|NA|many
TGTGCCAGCACCTCACAGGGAGCCACCGGGGAGCTGTTTTTT
CASTSQGATGELFF